This TCR beta chain was observed in a study of T cells after yellow fever vaccination. Germline V gene sequence: CDR1 SSHAT, CDR2 FNYEAQ (reference sequence). This CDR3 contains 18 residues. Trimming removed 2 bases from V and 4 bases from J; junction bases left unmatched: 13. This clonotype has ten or more counts. TCRdb processed the 5' RACE reads anew with MiXCR; each CDR3 protein has one entry. The sample contains approximately 330,000 distinct CDR3 sequences, about 4% of which appear only once. The TCR was taken from a young man who received the YFV17D yellow fever vaccine. This chain uses TRBV7-7 with TRBJ2-5; 10 bases are shared with TRBD1. Source: PBMCs, taken 5 days after the yellow fever booster vaccination. In DNA, the CDR3 is TGTGCCAGCAGCTTAAGGGAAACGGGACAGGGGCTGGTAGAGACCCAGTACTTC. This translates into CASSLRETGQGLVETQYF.